A single sample is the source of the 24 T cell receptor beta chains below, sequenced in a study of T cells after yellow fever vaccination. TCRdb processed the 5' RACE reads anew with MiXCR; each CDR3 protein has one entry. The sample has 300,000 to 350,000 distinct CDR3 sequences, roughly 8.4% seen once. Sequencing used PBMCs, obtained around 45 days after the first yellow fever vaccination. The receptors shown here come from a man in his late teens or twenties who received the YFV17D yellow fever vaccine.

In its sample, this clonotype was seen many times. J is TRBJ2-7 and V is TRBV5-1; the D call may be TRBD1 or TRBD2 (5 bases each). Trimming stripped 0 bases from V and 2 bases from J, with 9 bases between. Germline CDR1 SGHRS, CDR2 YFSETQ. The CDR3 is made up of 14 amino acids. This chain's CDR3 is CASSLAQGAYEQYF. DNA of the CDR3: TGCGCCAGCAGCTTGGCTCAGGGAGCCTACGAGCAGTACTTC.

This clonotype was picked up many times. The chain couples TRBV7-3 to TRBJ2-5; 9 bases line up with TRBD2. Germline V gives CDR1 SGHTA, CDR2 FQGTGA. Germline trimming cut 2 bases from V and 2 bases from J; bases unmatched to any gene: 12. CDR3 length: 18 residues. The CDR3 sequence is CASSLGVSAGGRQETQYF. In DNA form, the CDR3 reads TGTGCCAGCAGCTTAGGGGTTTCAGCGGGGGGACGGCAAGAGACCCAGTACTTC.

This chain connects TRBV27 to TRBJ1-3; the D is unclear. The CDR3 consists of 15 residues. The germline V gene has CDR1 MNHEY and CDR2 SMNVEV (reference sequence). V lost 6 bases to trimming and J lost 0 bases, with 12 bases between them. CDR3 sequence (DNA): TGTGCCAGCAGCCCGACAATTAGCTCTGGAAACACCATATATTTT. Residues: CASSPTISSGNTIYF.

This sequence joins TRBV20-1 and TRBJ1-4; 9 bases line up with TRBD1. V gave up 6 bases and J gave up 5 bases; unmatched junction bases: 10. This CDR3 has 15 residues. Germline V gene sequence: CDR1 DFQATT, CDR2 SNEGSKA (reference sequence). The CDR3 nucleotides read TGCAGTGCCCCCCAACCGGGACAGGGCAATGAAAAACTGTTTTTT. Its protein product is CSAPQPGQGNEKLFF.

This clonotype was detected a few times. This chain connects TRBV18 to TRBJ2-7; no clear D gene. The CDR3 is 13 amino acids. Deletions cut 5 bases from V and 6 bases from J, with 14 bases between. CDR1 is KGHSH, CDR2 LQKENI, per germline. In DNA, the CDR3 is TGTGCCAGCTCATCCGGCTTCAGCGCCGAGCAGTACTTC. The encoded protein is CASSSGFSAEQYF.

The V and J genes are TRBV5-6 and TRBJ1-3, with a weak D call TRBD1 (6 bases). Per germline, CDR1 SGHDT and CDR2 YYEEEE. Trimming shortened V by 2 bases and J by 3 bases, and 9 bases separated the two germline ends. The CDR3 is 14 amino acids. CDR3 coding DNA: TGTGCCAGCAGCTTAGGGGGGAATGGAAACACCATATATTTT. It specifies CASSLGGNGNTIYF. The variable domain in full, with the rest retrieved from reference TRBV5-6 and TRBJ1-3, is DAGVTQSPTHLIKTRGQQVTLRCSPKSGHDTVSWYQQALGQGPQFIFQYYEEEERQRGNFPDRFSGHQFPNYSSELNVNALLLGDSALYLCASSLGGNGNTIYFGEGSWLTVV.

In its sample, this clonotype was seen many times. The V call is TRBV5-1, the J call TRBJ1-6; 9 bases line up with TRBD1. Looked up from germline, CDR1 is SGHRS and CDR2 is YFSETQ. With V trimmed by 2 bases and J by 0 bases, 3 bases remained unmatched. The CDR3 sequence is 17 residues long. This chain's CDR3 is CASSLTGGGSYNSPLHF. The CDR3 nucleotides are TGCGCCAGCAGCTTAACAGGGGGCGGCTCCTATAATTCACCCCTCCACTTT.

There are a few counts of this clonotype. The rearrangement links TRBV7-9 to TRBJ1-1, with D unclear. Germline loops: CDR1 SEHNR, CDR2 FQNEAQ (reference sequence). CDR3 length: 14 residues. V was shortened by 5 bases and J by 5 bases, with 15 bases between the two germline ends. In DNA form, the CDR3 reads TGTGCCAGCAGCCTGGATGGGGATGGGACTGAAGCTTTCTTT. Translated, it gives CASSLDGDGTEAFF. Supplemented by reference TRBV7-9 and TRBJ1-1, the full variable domain reads DTGVSQNPRHKITKRGQNVTFRCDPISEHNRLYWYRQTLGQGPEFLTYFQNEAQLEKSRLLSDRFSAERPKGSFSTLEIQRTEQGDSAMYLCASSLDGDGTEAFFGQGTRLTVV.

J is TRBJ1-5 and V is TRBV6-2 or TRBV6-3, with 10 positions matching TRBD1. J lost 6 bases, V lost 6 bases, and 8 bases had no gene match. The germline gives CDR1 MNHEY, CDR2 SVGEGT. The CDR3 sequence is 15 residues long. CDR3 in amino acids: CASSSGQGWPQPQHF. The CDR3 DNA follows: TGTGCCAGCAGCTCGGGACAGGGGTGGCCTCAGCCCCAGCATTTT.

This chain connects TRBV23-1 to TRBJ2-3; possibly TRBD1 or TRBD2 for D (5 bases each). TRBV23-1 is an ORF; its function is uncertain. The CDR3 runs to 17 residues. The V gene lost 2 bases and the J gene lost 7 bases, with 22 bases spanning the gap. CDR3 region: CASSQDLRDLAENTQYF. The CDR3, as DNA: TGCGCCAGCAGTCAAGACTTAAGGGACCTTGCTGAAAATACGCAGTATTTT.

On this clonotype itself: At one end, the junction sequence differs from germline, possibly due to a read error. The chain combines TRBV7-2 with TRBJ2-3; D is tentatively TRBD1 or TRBD2 (5 bases each). This CDR3 comprises 13 residues. Germline CDR1 SGHTA, CDR2 FQGNSA. The DNA for the CDR3 is TGTGCCAGCAGACCCTTCCGGGACCGCGACCCGCGGTTT. As protein: CASRPFRDRDPRF.

This clonotype was recorded at least ten times. The genes are TRBV7-2 and TRBJ2-7, with TRBD1 as a possible D gene (5 bases). Germline CDR1 reads SGHTA; CDR2 reads FQGNSA. V was trimmed by 3 bases and J by 3 bases, leaving 9 bases between them. This CDR3 has 13 amino acids. Written as DNA, the CDR3 is TGTGCCAGCAGCTTTCGTAGGGGCTACGAGCAGTACTTC. Translated, it gives CASSFRRGYEQYF.

A few counts support this clonotype. The chain is built from TRBV15 and TRBJ1-1, with 9 bases fitting TRBD1. Germline V gives CDR1 LNHNV, CDR2 YYDKDF (reference sequence). Trimming cost V 2 bases and J 1 base; bases outside gene matches: 8. The CDR3 contains 17 residues. The CDR3 is CATSRPGQGLGNTEAFF. CDR3 sequence (DNA): TGTGCCACCAGCAGACCGGGACAGGGTTTGGGGAACACTGAAGCTTTCTTT.

The chain has TRBV6-2 or TRBV6-3 and TRBJ1-5, with D unresolved. This CDR3 region has 15 residues. Germline CDR1 is MNHEY and CDR2 is SVGEGT. Trimming stripped 0 bases from V and 7 bases from J, with 13 bases between. The CDR3 sequence is CASSYSRGRMQPQHF. The CDR3 nucleotides read TGTGCCAGCAGTTACTCGAGAGGGCGGATGCAGCCCCAGCATTTT.

This clonotype has ten or more counts. The rearrangement uses TRBV5-4 and TRBJ2-2; 9 nucleotides align to TRBD1. This CDR3 contains 15 residues. Germline V gives CDR1 SGHNT, CDR2 YYREEE (reference sequence). Unmatched junction bases numbered 4, after V lost 5 bases and J lost 2 bases. For the CDR3, the DNA is TGTGCCAGCAGTCAGGACAGGGGCAACACCGGGGAGCTGTTTTTT. Its protein product is CASSQDRGNTGELFF.

The chain recombines TRBV6-5 with TRBJ1-6; no clear D. The CDR3 loop spans 15 amino acids. The germline CDR1 and CDR2 sequences are MNHEY and SVGAGI. V was trimmed by 0 bases and J by 5 bases, leaving 8 bases between them. CDR3 residues: CASSYSNGDNSPLHF. CDR3 nucleotides: TGTGCCAGCAGTTACTCGAACGGGGATAATTCACCCCTCCACTTT.

This clonotype has a handful of counts. This sequence joins TRBV5-4 and TRBJ2-3; tentatively, D is TRBD2 (5 bases). Germline V lookup: CDR1 SGHNT, CDR2 YYREEE (reference sequence). The V gene lost 4 bases and the J gene lost 5 bases, with 14 bases spanning the gap. This CDR3 has 14 residues. The DNA for the CDR3 is TGTGCCAGCAGCCCAGCCCTGGGAGTAGATACGCAGTATTTT. Residues: CASSPALGVDTQYF.

V gene TRBV6-5 combines with J gene TRBJ1-1; D possibly corresponds to TRBD1 (5 bases). Looked up from germline, CDR1 is MNHEY and CDR2 is SVGAGI. The V end lost 2 bases, the J end lost 10 bases, and 17 bases lay between the germline ends. This CDR3 has 14 residues. CDR3 amino acids: CASSYGGTDHRAFF. The CDR3, as DNA: TGTGCCAGCAGTTACGGCGGGACCGACCACCGAGCTTTCTTT.

The J gene is TRBJ2-1, the V gene TRBV5-6; perhaps TRBD2 as D (6 bases). V gave up 7 bases and J gave up 0 bases, with 11 bases separating them. The CDR3 covers 14 residues. Germline V gives CDR1 SGHDT, CDR2 YYEEEE. DNA of the CDR3: TGTGCCAGCGGGAGGTGGAGCTCCTACAATGAGCAGTTCTTC. Translated: CASGRWSSYNEQFF.

The rearrangement uses TRBV3-1 and TRBJ2-3; TRBD2 is a possible D gene (7 bases). CDR3 length equals 17 residues. CDR1 and CDR2 from the germline V gene are LGHDT and YNNKEL (reference sequence). Trimming removed 4 bases from V and 2 bases from J, with 19 bases in between. CDR3 sequence: CASSLKLGGGLTDTQYF. The DNA of the CDR3 is TGTGCCAGCAGCCTAAAATTGGGCGGGGGCCTCACAGATACGCAGTATTTT.

This clonotype was detected only a few times. This rearrangement joins TRBV9 to TRBJ2-1, with TRBD2 matching over 9 bases. This CDR3 has 15 amino acids. With V trimmed by 0 bases and J by 2 bases, 0 bases remained unmatched. Germline CDR1 and CDR2: SGDLS and YYNGEE. The CDR3 sequence is CASSVGTSAYNEQFF. CDR3 nucleotides: TGTGCCAGCAGCGTAGGGACTAGCGCCTACAATGAGCAGTTCTTC.

A few counts support this clonotype. The V gene is TRBV7-9, the J gene TRBJ1-2; no firm D call. V was pared by 0 bases and J by 7 bases, with 3 bases between. This CDR3 region has 11 residues. The germline V gene has CDR1 SEHNR and CDR2 FQNEAQ (reference sequence). The CDR3 coding sequence is TGTGCCAGCAGCTTAGCAATTGGCTACACCTTC. Amino acids: CASSLAIGYTF.

J is TRBJ2-3 and V is TRBV7-2; 10 bases fit TRBD1. The CDR3 sequence is 16 residues long. V lost 7 bases, J lost 8 bases, and 15 bases stayed unmatched. Germline V CDR1 and CDR2: SGHTA, FQGNSA. DNA of the CDR3: TGTGCCAGCACTTTCGGACAGGGGGGAGTATTTGGTACGCAGTATTTT. Protein sequence: CASTFGQGGVFGTQYF.

This clonotype has a count of ten or more. The chain uses TRBV5-1 and TRBJ2-7; 9 nucleotides agree with TRBD1. Germline CDR1 is SGHRS and CDR2 is YFSETQ. V shed 4 bases and J 5 bases; nucleotides not matched to a gene: 7. The CDR3 sequence is 14 residues long. The CDR3 sequence: CASSEGQGIHEQYV. CDR3 nucleotide sequence: TGCGCCAGCAGCGAAGGACAGGGGATACACGAGCAGTACGTC.